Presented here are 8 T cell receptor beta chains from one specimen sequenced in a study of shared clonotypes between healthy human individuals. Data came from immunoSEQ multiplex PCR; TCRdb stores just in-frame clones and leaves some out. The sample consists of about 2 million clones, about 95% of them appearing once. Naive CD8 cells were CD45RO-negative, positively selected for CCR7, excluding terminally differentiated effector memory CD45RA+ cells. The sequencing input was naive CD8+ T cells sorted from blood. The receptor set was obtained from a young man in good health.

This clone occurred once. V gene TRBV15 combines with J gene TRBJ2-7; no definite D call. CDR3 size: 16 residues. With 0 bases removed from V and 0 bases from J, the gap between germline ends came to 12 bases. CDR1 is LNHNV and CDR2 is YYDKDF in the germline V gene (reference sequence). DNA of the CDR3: TGTGCCACCAGCAGAGATTTGGGAATTAGCTCCTACGAGCAGTACTTC. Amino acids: CATSRDLGISSYEQYF.

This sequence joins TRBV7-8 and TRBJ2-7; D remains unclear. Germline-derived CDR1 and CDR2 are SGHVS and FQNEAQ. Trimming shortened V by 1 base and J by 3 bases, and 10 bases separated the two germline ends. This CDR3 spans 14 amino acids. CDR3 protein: CASSLELPHYEQYF. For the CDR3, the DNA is TGTGCCAGCAGCTTAGAACTACCCCACTACGAGCAGTACTTC.

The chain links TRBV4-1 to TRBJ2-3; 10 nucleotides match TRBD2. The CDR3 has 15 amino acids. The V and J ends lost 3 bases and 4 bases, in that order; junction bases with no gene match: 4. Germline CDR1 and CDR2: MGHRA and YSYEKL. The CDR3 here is CASSHQLAGSDTQYF. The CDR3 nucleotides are TGCGCCAGCAGCCATCAACTAGCGGGATCAGATACGCAGTATTTT.

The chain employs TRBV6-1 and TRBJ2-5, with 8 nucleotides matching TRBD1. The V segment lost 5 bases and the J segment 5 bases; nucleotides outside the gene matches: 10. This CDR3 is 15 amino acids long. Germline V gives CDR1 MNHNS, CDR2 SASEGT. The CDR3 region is CASSLHRGSGETQYF. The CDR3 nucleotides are TGTGCCAGCAGTCTTCACAGGGGGTCCGGGGAGACCCAGTACTTC.

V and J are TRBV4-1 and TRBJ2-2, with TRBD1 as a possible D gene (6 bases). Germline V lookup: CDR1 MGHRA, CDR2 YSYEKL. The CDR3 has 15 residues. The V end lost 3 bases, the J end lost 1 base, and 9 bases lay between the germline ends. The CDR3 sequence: CASSQTTGNTGELFF. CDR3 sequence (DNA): TGCGCCAGCAGCCAGACGACAGGGAACACCGGGGAGCTGTTTTTT.

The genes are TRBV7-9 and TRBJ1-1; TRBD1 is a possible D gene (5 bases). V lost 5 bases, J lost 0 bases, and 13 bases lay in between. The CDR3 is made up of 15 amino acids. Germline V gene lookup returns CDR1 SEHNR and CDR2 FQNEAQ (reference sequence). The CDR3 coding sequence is TGTGCCAGCAGCCCACCCGTGGGGCTGAACACTGAAGCTTTCTTT. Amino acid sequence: CASSPPVGLNTEAFF.

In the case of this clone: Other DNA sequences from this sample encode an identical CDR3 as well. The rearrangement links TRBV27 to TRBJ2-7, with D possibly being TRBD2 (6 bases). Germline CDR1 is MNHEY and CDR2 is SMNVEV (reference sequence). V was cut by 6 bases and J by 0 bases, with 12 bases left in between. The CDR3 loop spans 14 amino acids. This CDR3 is CASSFVGGSYEQYF. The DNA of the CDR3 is TGTGCCAGCAGCTTCGTCGGGGGCTCCTACGAGCAGTACTTC.

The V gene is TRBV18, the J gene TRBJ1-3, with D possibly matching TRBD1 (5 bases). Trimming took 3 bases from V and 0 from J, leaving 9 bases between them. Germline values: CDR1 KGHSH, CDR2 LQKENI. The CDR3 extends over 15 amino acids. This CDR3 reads CASSPGADSGNTIYF. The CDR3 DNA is TGTGCCAGCTCACCCGGGGCGGACTCTGGAAACACCATATATTTT.